This TCR beta chain was sequenced in a study of blood T cells in healthy people across ages. Regarding the study as a whole: No conclusive comparison of naive versus antigen-experienced cells was possible with unsorted PBMCs.

This clonotype was seen a handful of times. Its target is not known. V shed 5 bases, J shed 2 bases, and the junction held 9 bases outside the gene matches. This CDR3 has 17 residues. Germline CDR1 and CDR2: SGHTA and FQGNSA. Approximately 10 milliliters was the volume of peripheral blood drawn from each donor. Then a second PCR, running about 6 to 11 cycles, was carried out with a sample-barcoded 5' primer and a J-beta primer mix. TCRdb analysed the 5' RACE reads with MiXCR anew, one entry per CDR3 protein. The sample carries 700,000 to 1,000,000 distinct CDR3 sequences, roughly 44% recorded once. The sample comprised blood. The source is a man in his 60s in good health. The chain recombines TRBV7-2 with TRBJ1-2; TRBD1 aligns across 12 bases. This chain's CDR3 is CASSQGGTGGANYGYTF. CDR3 coding DNA: TGTGCCAGCAGCCAAGGGGGGACAGGGGGCGCGAACTATGGCTACACCTTC.